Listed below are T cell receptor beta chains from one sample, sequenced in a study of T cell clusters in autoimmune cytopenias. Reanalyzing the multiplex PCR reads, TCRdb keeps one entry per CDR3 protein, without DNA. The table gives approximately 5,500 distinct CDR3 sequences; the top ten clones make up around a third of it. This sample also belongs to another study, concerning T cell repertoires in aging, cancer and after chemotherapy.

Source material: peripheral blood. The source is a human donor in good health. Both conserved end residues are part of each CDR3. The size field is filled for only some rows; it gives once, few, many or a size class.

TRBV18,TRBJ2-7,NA,CASSPLTAGGNEQYF
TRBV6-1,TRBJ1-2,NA,CATLRGGSESGGYTF
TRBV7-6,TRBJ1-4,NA,CASSLGGGQNEKLFF
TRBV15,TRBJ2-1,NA,CATSRTDRGVIHEQFF
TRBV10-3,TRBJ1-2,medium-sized,CAISGTVNYGYTF
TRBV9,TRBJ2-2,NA,CASSAGDGELFF
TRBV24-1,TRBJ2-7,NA,CATSDSAGTNTYEQYF
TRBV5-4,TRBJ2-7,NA,CASSWTSGAYEQYF
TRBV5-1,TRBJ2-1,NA,CASSLVGTSSYNEQFF
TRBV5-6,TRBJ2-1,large,CASSLGQGTAVNEQFF
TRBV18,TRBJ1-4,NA,CASSPPGEKLFF
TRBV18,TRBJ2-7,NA,CASSPNRDDEQYF
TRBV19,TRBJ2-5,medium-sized,CASSVGGGQETQYF
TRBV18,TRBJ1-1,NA,CASSPATDLLNTEAFF
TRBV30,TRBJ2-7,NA,CAWSEDRGYSYEQYF
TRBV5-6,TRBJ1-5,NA,CASSHDRGQSNQPQHF
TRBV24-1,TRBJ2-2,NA,CATSGNPPPGQAYTGELFF
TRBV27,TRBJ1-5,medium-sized,CASSSGESNQPQHF
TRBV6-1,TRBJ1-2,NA,CASSEGTANYGYTF
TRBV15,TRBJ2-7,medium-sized,CATSRDRGTEQYF
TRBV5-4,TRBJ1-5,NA,CASSWGGGSGNQPQHF
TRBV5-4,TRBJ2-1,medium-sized,CASSFGTSSYNEQFF
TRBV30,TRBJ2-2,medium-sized,CAWNTAGGQGFAGELFF
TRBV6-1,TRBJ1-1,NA,CASSWETGGTEAFF
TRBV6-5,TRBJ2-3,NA,CASSWAGTGRGDRQYF
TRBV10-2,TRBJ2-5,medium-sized,CASSESQAWETQYF
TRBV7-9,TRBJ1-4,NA,CASNSAPWDNNEKLFF
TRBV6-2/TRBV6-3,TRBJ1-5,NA,CASSRDRGGNQPQHF
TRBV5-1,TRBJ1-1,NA,CASSPDMNTEAFF
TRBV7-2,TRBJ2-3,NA,CASSLGTARTDTQYF
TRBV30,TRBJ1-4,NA,CAWTQGGGKLFF
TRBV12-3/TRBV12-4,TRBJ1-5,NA,CASSLDRGHDQPQHF
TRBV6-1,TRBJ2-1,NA,CVVLAGPPTYNEQFF
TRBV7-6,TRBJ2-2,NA,CASSLAPGTSGSTNTGELFF
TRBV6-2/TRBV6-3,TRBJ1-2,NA,CASRRRTAVYGYTF
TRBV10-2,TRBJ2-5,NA,CASSTPLENQETQYF
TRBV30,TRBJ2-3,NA,CAWRSPFLAGNTDTQYF
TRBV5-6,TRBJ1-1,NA,CASSLRPDNTEAFF
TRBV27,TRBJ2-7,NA,CASSLALGGYEQYF
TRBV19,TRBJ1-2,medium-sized,CASSGGSSAVNYGYTF
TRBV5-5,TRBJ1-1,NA,CASNLGTNTEAFF
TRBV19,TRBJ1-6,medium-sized,CASSNRQVNEAPLHF
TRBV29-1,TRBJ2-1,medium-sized,CSSSEGGGANEQFF
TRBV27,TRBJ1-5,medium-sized,CASSLVGQSNQPQHF
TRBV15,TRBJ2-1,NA,CATSRGRANEQFF
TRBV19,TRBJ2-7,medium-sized,CASSIRVTPYEQYF
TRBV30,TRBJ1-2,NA,CAWTVDRAIEGYTF
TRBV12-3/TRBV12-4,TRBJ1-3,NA,CASSQGVSGNTIYF